This T cell receptor (beta chain) was identified during a study of blood T cells in healthy people across ages. Regarding this clonotype: Its antigen remains unidentified.

Study-wide results and caveats: Expanded clonotype shifts may have been confounded, as the donors had an unknown CMV status. A strong correlation was found between TCR beta diversity and the percentage of naive T cells.

Per-sample yields of isolated PBMCs were at least 6 million. Next came a second PCR, run for about 6 to 12 cycles, which used a sample-barcoded 5' primer along with a J-beta primer mix. Each CDR3 protein gets one entry after TCRdb re-called the 5' RACE reads with MiXCR. The sample gives over 700,000 distinct CDR3 sequences, roughly 25% of which show up once; 9.4% is in the top ten. CDR1 is SGHTA, CDR2 FQGNSA, per germline. Trimming left V 1 base short and J 1 base short, with 10 bases between. The CDR3 has 15 residues. This sample was shared with a second study, whose subject was T cells of mothers and their children. That paper notes: Sample barcodes and 2-4 random nucleotides came from the second PCR's M1S primer.

This chain joins TRBV7-2 and TRBJ2-5, with unresolved D. Specimen: blood. This clonotype was sampled from a boy under 18 in good health. The CDR3 DNA follows: TGTGCCAGCAGCTTAGATGTGCGTCGCCAAGAGACCCAGTACTTC. This gives the protein CASSLDVRRQETQYF.